This TCR beta chain comes out of a study of beta chain features in type 1 diabetes (dated by TCRdb to the late 2010s). About the investigation overall: No differences in mean age, gender distribution, total cell number or subset yield were found between patients and healthy donors. Across all samples, about 110 million sorted cells were examined, and cell number per subset correlated strongly with RNA yield. Regulatory and stem cell-like memory subsets were obtained from only 8 patients and roughly 8 healthy donors, while naive and central memory subsets were obtained from all 30 or so donors. In the study, TCRB repertoires of sorted circulating CD4+ T cell subsets from recently diagnosed type 1 diabetes patients were compared with those of matched healthy donors.

A single peripheral blood draw of about 116 mL on average was collected from each donor into heparinised tubes. A BD FACSAria II was used to sort naive, central memory, regulatory and stem cell-like memory CD4+ T cells with a panel that included CD45RO, CCR7, CD25, CD127, CD95 and CD27. Purity was above 98% for every sorted population. Right away, PBMCs were isolated by Lymphoprep density gradient centrifugation and were stained directly, with no culture step. Samples were stained and sorted in pairs, with one healthy donor and one patient per experiment, so that batch effects were minimized. The entire isolated RNA was reverse transcribed using the High Capacity cDNA Reverse Transcription Kit, and thus expressed TCRB transcripts were sequenced. Deep immunoSEQ sequencing was performed on naive, central memory and regulatory T cell samples, with an average of about 3.57 million total reads per sample. Sorted cells were lysed in RLT buffer, and RNA was extracted using DNase-treated RNeasy Micro or Mini kits according to cell number. To prevent cross-contamination, every cell subset was processed on its own, while patient and healthy donor samples were processed together. Using the immunoSEQ multiplex PCR, TCRB sequences were amplified from cDNA into 87-bp fragments spanning the CDR3 region. The amplicons were sequenced using the Illumina HiSeq platform. As for the original processing: PCR bias was computationally corrected using synthetic template baselines, reads within Hamming distance 2 were collapsed, and singletons that could not be merged were discarded. Reads were aligned against IMGT so that V, D and J genes, CDR3 length and insertions or deletions at six rearrangement sites could be assigned. Within each subset, clonotype counts were normalized to sorted cell number, after which true diversity and Gini coefficients were computed with the tcR R package. Repertoire sharing was quantified using the overlap coefficient calculated on TCRB nucleotide sequences. Out-of-frame TCRB sequences from naive cells were analyzed to stand in for the pre-selection repertoire. Entries here come from immuneACCESS through TCRdb and include only in-frame sequences with V and J called. Some clones fail to appear in such tables; in the studies checked, an unresolved V gene covers under half of the shortfall, and the cause of the remainder is unknown. That table is the source of V, J and clone size, and D and trimming were worked out from the DNA. This sample has hundreds of thousands of clones in its table, and over 11% of those were observed once. Jointly, the top ten make up 0.04% of the sample.

Of note for this clone: Which antigen it targets is not known. No much larger clone is present one base from it, and per-base qualities are unavailable.

The study at large found these results: In all four CD4+ subsets, TCRB CDR3 length was moderately but significantly shorter in type 1 diabetes patients. Shorter templates might have been favored by PCR, but patient and control samples were amplified and corrected together, so both groups would have been affected equally by any skew. At VDJ recombination sites, patients with type 1 diabetes made fewer insertions and deleted more nucleotides, a pattern implying thymic rearrangement abnormalities. HLA sub-analyses involved small numbers of individuals, so any influence of HLA type on TCRB rearrangement remained unresolved. Naive, central memory and regulatory TCRB repertoires appeared more similar among patients than among healthy donors. Because cDNA rather than genomic DNA was sequenced, highly expressing activated cells could have been over-represented, although no difference in activation and CD3 levels was found between groups.

The CDR3 numbers 13 residues from cysteine through phenylalanine. This entry keeps only the CDR3 DNA: 39 bases, framed from base 1. The germline V and J ends show losses of 3 bases and 8 bases respectively, and no gene match explains 3 bases of the junction. CDR1 and CDR2 (SEHNR, FQNEAQ) derive from the germline V gene (reference sequence). The V and J segments used are TRBV7-9 and TRBJ1-1, and 10 junctional nucleotides match TRBD1. The receptor comes from a man aged 18 to 35 with type 1 diabetes. The sequenced material came from naive CD4+ T cells from blood. According to the study, the label for this sample's cell subset or site signals: true naive CD4+ T cells. For the CDR3, the sequence is CASSLGDRGEAFF. The nucleotides are TGTGCCAGCAGCTTGGGGGACAGGGGCGAAGCTTTCTTT.